The 30 T cell receptor beta chains in this list originate from one sample, sequenced in a study of T cell responses to AZD1222 COVID-19 vaccine. Assay: immunoSEQ multiplex PCR; the TCRdb copy retains only in-frame clones and omits some. The sample consists of approximately 120,000 clones, roughly 88% of them appearing once. The source material was peripheral blood, sampled on day 0 of AZD1222 vaccination. These TCRs come from an adult in good health.

This rearrangement joins TRBV29-1 to TRBJ2-3; D unresolved. V dropped 3 bases and J dropped 0 bases, with 4 bases sitting between them. CDR1 SQVTM and CDR2 ANQGSEA come from the germline V gene. CDR3 length: 12 amino acids. Written as DNA, the CDR3 is TGCAGCGTTGATCTAAGCACAGATACGCAGTATTTT. Amino acid sequence: CSVDLSTDTQYF.

The rearrangement uses TRBV30 and TRBJ2-5; D is ambiguous. This CDR3 region has 13 residues. Germline V CDR1 and CDR2: GTSNPN, SVGIG (reference sequence). V was clipped by 0 bases and J by 1 base, with 6 bases between them. The CDR3 DNA reads as TGTGCCTGGAGTGTGGGTCTCCAAGAGACCCAGTACTTC. It is translated as CAWSVGLQETQYF. Full variable domain (outside the CDR3, taken from reference TRBV30 and TRBJ2-5): SQTIHQWPATLVQPVGSPLSLECTVEGTSNPNLYWYRQAAGRGLQLLFYSVGIGQISSEVPQNLSASRPQDRQFILSSKKLLLSDSGFYLCAWSVGLQETQYFGPGTRLLVL.

The chain joins TRBV16 to TRBJ1-2; possibly TRBD1 for D (5 bases). V lost 5 bases and J lost 2, with 15 bases in between. Germline V lookup: CDR1 KGHSY, CDR2 FQNENV. CDR3 size: 15 residues. The CDR3 coding sequence is TGTGCCAGCAGCTTGAACCGGGACCCGAACTATGGCTACACCTTC. Translation gives CASSLNRDPNYGYTF.

This chain uses TRBV7-9 with TRBJ1-2; D might be TRBD1 (5 bases). The V end lost 1 base, the J end lost 5 bases, and 14 bases lay between the germline ends. The V gene's germline CDR1 is SEHNR and CDR2 FQNEAQ (reference sequence). CDR3 length: 15 amino acids. DNA of the CDR3: TGTGCCAGCAGCTTAGGGGGTAGCAGGACATATGGCTACACCTTC. Its translation: CASSLGGSRTYGYTF.

Here the CDR3 DNA reads TGTGCCAGCAGCTTAAACAGTGGACAGCCCCAGCATTTT. Translated: CASSLNSGQPQHF. The V and J genes are TRBV7-3 and TRBJ1-5; no clear D. The ends were cut back, 1 base at V and 7 bases at J, with 8 bases in the middle. Germline CDR1 reads SGHTA; CDR2 reads FQGTGA. This CDR3 spans 13 amino acids.

CDR3 protein: CATKQQTSTDTQYF. DNA of the CDR3: TGTGCCACTAAGCAGCAAACTAGCACAGATACGCAGTATTTT. The rearrangement links TRBV19 to TRBJ2-3; D is uncertain. CDR3 size: 14 residues. V lost 10 bases and J 0 bases, leaving 14 bases between the germline ends. Germline V gives CDR1 LNHDA, CDR2 SQIVND (reference sequence).

This clone was recorded once. The chain has TRBV12-3 or TRBV12-4 and TRBJ1-1; maybe TRBD1 (5 bases). The CDR3 runs to 13 residues. With 4 bases removed from V and 3 bases from J, the gap between germline ends came to 9 bases. CDR3 region: CASSYWGDTEAFF. In DNA, the CDR3 is TGTGCCAGCAGTTACTGGGGGGACACTGAAGCTTTCTTT.

J is TRBJ2-2 and V is TRBV11-2; D not resolved. This CDR3 has 13 residues. Trimming took 3 bases from V and 3 from J, leaving 5 bases between them. Germline CDR1 SGHAT, CDR2 FQNNGV. Here the CDR3 reads CASSLIYTGELFF. As DNA, the CDR3 is TGTGCCAGCAGCTTGATTTACACCGGGGAGCTGTTTTTT.

The chain carries TRBV3-1 (or the pseudogene TRBV3-2) and TRBJ1-5, with D maybe TRBD1 (5 bases). V shed 1 base and J shed 2 bases, with 12 bases lying between them. In germline, CDR1 is LGHDT, CDR2 YNNKEL (reference sequence). The CDR3 consists of 16 residues. The CDR3 is CASSQGRGSRNQPQHF. Written as DNA, the CDR3 is TGTGCCAGCAGCCAAGGGCGGGGCAGCCGCAATCAGCCCCAGCATTTT.

For the CDR3, the DNA is TGTGCCAGCAGTACGGCAGGCCGCAATCAGCCCCAGCATTTT. This sequence encodes CASSTAGRNQPQHF. The V gene is TRBV28, the J gene TRBJ1-5; no definite D call. Germline lookup yields CDR1 MDHEN and CDR2 SYDVKM. This CDR3 contains 14 residues. V was cut by 5 bases and J by 2 bases, with 10 bases left in between.

This clone has more than one count but fewer than ten. V usage is TRBV2 and J usage is TRBJ1-1; no clear D. The V and J ends lost 4 bases and 3 bases respectively, with 9 bases between them. The CDR3 contains 13 residues. From germline, CDR1 is SNHLY and CDR2 FYNNEI. CDR3 protein: CASSVKWDTEAFF. As DNA, the CDR3 is TGTGCCAGCAGTGTTAAGTGGGACACTGAAGCTTTCTTT.

This chain connects TRBV18 to TRBJ2-3; D is unclear. CDR1 and CDR2 from the germline V gene are KGHSH and LQKENI. Trimming took 2 bases from V and 0 from J, leaving 9 bases between them. The CDR3 sequence is 15 residues long. The CDR3 DNA reads as TGTGCCAGCTCACCATATCGGTCTAGCACAGATACGCAGTATTTT. Translated: CASSPYRSSTDTQYF.

V is TRBV6-1 and J is TRBJ1-5; D may be TRBD1 (5 bases). The germline gives CDR1 MNHNS, CDR2 SASEGT. There are 15 residues in the CDR3. Trimming shortened V by 0 bases and J by 5 bases, and 11 bases separated the two germline ends. Here the CDR3 DNA reads TGTGCCAGCAGTGAAGCGGGGGGAGCCTATCAGCCCCAGCATTTT. As protein: CASSEAGGAYQPQHF.

This clone was counted once. The chain is built from TRBV12-3 or TRBV12-4 and TRBJ1-5; the D gene is possibly TRBD1 (5 bases). The CDR3 extends over 12 amino acids. Trimming stripped 3 bases from V and 6 bases from J, with 6 bases between. In DNA form, the CDR3 reads TGTGCCAGCAGTTTTGGGGGTCAGCCCCAGCATTTT. It is translated as CASSFGGQPQHF.

This chain uses TRBV5-8 with TRBJ2-1; D unresolved. This CDR3 is built from 14 residues. Trimming pared 1 base from V and 5 bases from J, leaving 10 bases between. Looked up from germline, CDR1 is SGHTS and CDR2 is YDEGEE. Here the CDR3 DNA reads TGTGCCAGCAGCTTGCACAGTCCGGACAATGAGCAGTTCTTC. It encodes CASSLHSPDNEQFF.

V and J are TRBV7-6 and TRBJ1-1; TRBD1 matches 7 bases. The CDR3 loop spans 18 amino acids. The ends lost 8 bases at V and 3 bases at J; junction bases unmatched: 21. Germline V gene lookup returns CDR1 SGHVS and CDR2 FNYEAQ. CDR3 protein: CASPIRQGGDQLDTEAFF. The CDR3 DNA reads as TGTGCCAGCCCGATAAGACAGGGCGGGGATCAGTTGGACACTGAAGCTTTCTTT. Full variable domain (outside the CDR3, taken from reference TRBV7-6 and TRBJ1-1): GAGVSQSPRYKVTKRGQDVALRCDPISGHVSLYWYRQALGQGPEFLTYFNYEAQQDKSGLPNDRFSAERPEGSISTLTIQRTEQRDSAMYRCASPIRQGGDQLDTEAFFGQGTRLTVV.

The CDR3 reads CASSSSGGFYEQYF. For the CDR3, the DNA is TGTGCCAGCAGTTCTAGCGGGGGGTTCTACGAGCAGTACTTC. This rearrangement joins TRBV27 to TRBJ2-7, with 11 bases fitting TRBD2. The CDR3 spans 14 residues. In germline, CDR1 is MNHEY, CDR2 SMNVEV (reference sequence). V was pared by 4 bases and J by 3 bases, with 2 bases of the junction left unmatched.

This chain joins TRBV18 and TRBJ2-2; no firm D call. The V end was cut by 6 bases, the J end by 5 bases, with 4 bases between. This CDR3 spans 11 amino acids. In germline, CDR1 is KGHSH, CDR2 LQKENI. CDR3 residues: CASSFTGELFF. The DNA of the CDR3 is TGTGCCAGCTCTTTTACCGGGGAGCTGTTTTTT.

The chain uses TRBV7-2 and TRBJ2-5, with D hard to call. The CDR3 sequence is 13 residues long. CDR1 is SGHTA, CDR2 FQGNSA, per germline. The V gene lost 6 bases and the J gene lost 1 base, with 9 bases spanning the gap. CDR3 residues: CASRPALQETQYF. The CDR3 nucleotides are TGTGCCAGCAGGCCTGCCCTCCAAGAGACCCAGTACTTC.

This chain connects TRBV2 to TRBJ1-4, with 9 bases fitting TRBD1. The CDR3 extends over 16 amino acids. Looked up from germline, CDR1 is SNHLY and CDR2 is FYNNEI. The V gene end was trimmed by 6 bases and the J gene end by 10 bases; junction bases not matched to a gene: 15. This CDR3 is CASRDRTGTGSGKLFF. CDR3 nucleotides: TGTGCCAGCAGGGACCGTACCGGGACAGGGAGTGGAAAACTGTTTTTT.

This chain uses TRBV7-3 with TRBJ2-1; TRBD2 aligns across 9 bases. Germline V gene sequence: CDR1 SGHTA, CDR2 FQGTGA. V gave up 5 bases and J gave up 5 bases; unmatched junction bases: 4. The CDR3 has 14 residues. CDR3 sequence: CASSPGLAHNEQFF. CDR3 nucleotide sequence: TGTGCCAGCAGCCCGGGACTAGCCCACAATGAGCAGTTCTTC.

The chain couples TRBV29-1 to TRBJ1-5; TRBD1 might be the D (6 bases). Germline V gives CDR1 SQVTM, CDR2 ANQGSEA. V was cut by 6 bases and J by 2 bases, with 14 bases left in between. This CDR3 comprises 14 residues. DNA of the CDR3: TGCAGCGTCATGACGGGGGCGCGCAATCAGCCCCAGCATTTT. Translation: CSVMTGARNQPQHF.

The V gene is TRBV7-2, the J gene TRBJ1-2; 7 bases are shared with TRBD1. The V gene's germline CDR1 is SGHTA and CDR2 FQGNSA. CDR3 size: 15 residues. J was trimmed by 4 bases and V by 5 bases; bases with no gene match: 10. The CDR3 here is CASSQQPGQSYGYTF. The DNA of the CDR3 is TGTGCCAGCAGCCAGCAGCCGGGACAGTCCTATGGCTACACCTTC.

The chain combines TRBV5-5 with TRBJ1-1; D not resolved. From germline, CDR1 is SGHKS and CDR2 YYEKEE (reference sequence). This CDR3 is built from 13 residues. Trimming cost V 1 base and J 1 base, with 5 bases left between them. Here the CDR3 reads CASSLNSNTEAFF. CDR3 bases: TGTGCCAGCAGCTTGAATTCGAACACTGAAGCTTTCTTT. The complete variable domain, with remaining parts taken from reference TRBV5-5 and TRBJ1-1, reads DAGVTQSPTHLIKTRGQQVTLRCSPISGHKSVSWYQQVLGQGPQFIFQYYEKEERGRGNFPDRFSARQFPNYSSELNVNALLLGDSALYLCASSLNSNTEAFFGQGTRLTVV.

The V gene is TRBV5-1, the J gene TRBJ2-5; TRBD2 might be the D (6 bases). The germline CDR1 and CDR2 sequences are SGHRS and YFSETQ. Between the trimmed V and J ends, which lost 0 bases and 2 bases, there was a span of 11 bases. The CDR3 has 15 residues. The CDR3 DNA follows: TGCGCCAGCAGCTTGGAGGTAGCGGCACAAGAGACCCAGTACTTC. Translation gives CASSLEVAAQETQYF.

The chain couples TRBV4-1 to TRBJ2-1; D may be TRBD2 (6 bases). V lost 3 bases and J lost 0, with 12 bases in between. Germline CDR1 MGHRA, CDR2 YSYEKL. This CDR3 has 16 amino acids. CDR3 region: CASSHRRDFSYNEQFF. In DNA form, the CDR3 reads TGCGCCAGCAGCCACCGACGGGACTTCTCCTACAATGAGCAGTTCTTC.

The rearrangement uses TRBV28 and TRBJ1-1; TRBD1 matches at 7 bases. Germline V gene lookup returns CDR1 MDHEN and CDR2 SYDVKM. After removal of 7 bases from V and 11 bases from J, the junction contained 7 bases not matched to a gene. The CDR3 runs to 11 residues. In DNA form, the CDR3 reads TGTGCCAGCATCCAGGGGGTTCGCGCTTTCTTT. Protein sequence: CASIQGVRAFF.

This rearrangement joins TRBV30 to TRBJ1-6; D is uncertain. The CDR3 runs 14 residues. Germline loops: CDR1 GTSNPN, CDR2 SVGIG (reference sequence). The V end was cut by 3 bases, the J end by 4 bases, with 10 bases between. The CDR3 nucleotides read TGTGCCTGGAGAATTGATAGGTATAATTCACCCCTCCACTTT. This encodes CAWRIDRYNSPLHF.

CDR3 protein: CASSDTGPQLFF. For the CDR3, the DNA is TGTGCCAGCAGTGACACAGGTCCGCAACTGTTTTTT. The chain carries TRBV25-1 and TRBJ1-4; D perhaps matches TRBD1 (5 bases). Germline-derived CDR1 and CDR2 are MGHDK and SYGVNS. The V and J ends lost 3 bases and 12 bases respectively, with 11 bases between them. This CDR3 is built from 12 residues. The full variable domain, its missing parts supplied by reference TRBV25-1 and TRBJ1-4, is EADIYQTPRYLVIGTGKKITLECSQTMGHDKMYWYQQDPGMELHLIHYSYGVNSTEKGDLSSESTVSRIRTEHFPLTLESARPSHTSQYLCASSDTGPQLFFGSGTQLSVL.

The chain uses TRBV2 and TRBJ2-2; 9 bases fit TRBD1. V was pared by 1 base and J by 4 bases, with 4 bases of the junction left unmatched. The CDR3 has 16 amino acids. CDR1 is SNHLY and CDR2 is FYNNEI in the germline V gene. CDR3 protein: CASSEGTGAGTGELFF. The DNA of the CDR3 is TGTGCCAGCAGTGAAGGGACAGGGGCTGGCACCGGGGAGCTGTTTTTT.